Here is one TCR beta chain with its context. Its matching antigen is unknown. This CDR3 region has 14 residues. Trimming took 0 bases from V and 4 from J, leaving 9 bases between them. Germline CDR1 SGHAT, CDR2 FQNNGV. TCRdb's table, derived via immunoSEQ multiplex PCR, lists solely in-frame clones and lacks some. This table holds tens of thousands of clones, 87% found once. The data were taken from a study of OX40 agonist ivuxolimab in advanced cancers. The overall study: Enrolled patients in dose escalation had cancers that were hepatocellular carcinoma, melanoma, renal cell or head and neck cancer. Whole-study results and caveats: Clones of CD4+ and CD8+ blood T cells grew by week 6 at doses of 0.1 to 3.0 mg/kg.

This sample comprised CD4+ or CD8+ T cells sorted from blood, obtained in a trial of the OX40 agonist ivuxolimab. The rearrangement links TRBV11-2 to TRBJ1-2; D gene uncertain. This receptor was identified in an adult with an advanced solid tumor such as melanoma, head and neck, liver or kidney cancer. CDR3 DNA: TGTGCCAGCAGCTTAGAGGCCAGTCCCTATGGCTACACCTTC. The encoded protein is CASSLEASPYGYTF.